These 6 T cell receptor beta chains share one sample of origin, sequenced in a study of T cells after yellow fever vaccination. Via MiXCR, TCRdb re-called the 5' RACE reads, giving one row per CDR3 protein. The sample records about 500,000 distinct CDR3 sequences, 17% being singletons. The source was PBMCs, collected 4 to 5 days after the first yellow fever vaccination. These TCRs come from a man aged 18 to 30 who received the YFV17D yellow fever vaccine.

The J gene is TRBJ1-3, the V gene TRBV9; D possibly corresponds to TRBD1 (6 bases). The CDR3 has 15 amino acids. Trimming shortened V by 1 base and J by 4 bases, and 12 bases separated the two germline ends. Per the germline V gene, CDR1 is SGDLS and CDR2 is YYNGEE. The CDR3 DNA is TGTGCCAGCAGCGTATATGCAGGGGAGGGAAACACCATATATTTT. This codes for CASSVYAGEGNTIYF.

This clonotype was counted only a few times. The chain joins TRBV19 to TRBJ1-2; possible D gene TRBD1, 6 bases. Deletions cut 5 bases from V and 0 bases from J, with 10 bases between. The CDR3 contains 14 residues. Germline V gene data show CDR1 as LNHDA and CDR2 as SQIVND (reference sequence). The CDR3 loop reads CASSGTSANYGYTF. The CDR3, as DNA: TGTGCCAGTAGTGGGACATCGGCTAACTATGGCTACACCTTC.

The rearrangement joins TRBV7-3 to TRBJ2-7; possibly TRBD2 for D (7 bases). This CDR3 is built from 13 residues. V lost 3 bases and J lost 7, with 13 bases in between. Germline lookup yields CDR1 SGHTA and CDR2 FQGTGA. The CDR3 region is CASSFLRGREQYF. In DNA form, the CDR3 reads TGTGCCAGCAGCTTCTTGCGGGGGCGAGAGCAGTACTTC.

This chain connects TRBV12-3 or TRBV12-4 to TRBJ2-2; a possible D gene is TRBD1 (6 bases). Trimming took 6 bases from V and 6 from J, leaving 11 bases between them. This CDR3 comprises 13 residues. CDR3 sequence reads: CASRNGGAGELFF. CDR3 DNA sequence: TGTGCCAGCAGGAATGGGGGCGCCGGGGAGCTGTTTTTT.

This chain joins TRBV7-9 and TRBJ1-4; a possible D gene is TRBD1 (5 bases). Trimming pared 2 bases from V and 7 bases from J, leaving 20 bases between. In germline, CDR1 is SEHNR, CDR2 FQNEAQ (reference sequence). CDR3 length equals 17 residues. The CDR3 here is CASSLRSHRRVGEKLFF. The CDR3 nucleotides are TGTGCCAGCAGCTTAAGGAGCCACAGGAGAGTTGGTGAAAAACTGTTTTTT.

The gene calls are TRBV20-1 and TRBJ2-3; TRBD1 might be the D (6 bases). Germline V lookup: CDR1 DFQATT, CDR2 SNEGSKA (reference sequence). V lost 4 bases, J lost 4 bases, and 15 bases lay in between. CDR3 length: 14 residues. The CDR3 here is CSAKDRIDPDTQYF. CDR3 DNA: TGCAGTGCTAAAGACAGGATCGATCCAGATACGCAGTATTTT.